The rows below give T cell receptor beta chains drawn from one sample of a study of cytomegalovirus exposure and HLA in healthy donors. Measured with immunoSEQ multiplex PCR; TCRdb has only the in-frame clones, and not every one. The sample shows fewer than 200,000 clones, about 80% of them seen only once. Sequencing used PBMCs. These receptors all come from a woman under 30 in good health and CMV-seropositive. CDR3s include the opening cysteine and the closing phenylalanine or tryptophan. The order of the fields is J gene, V gene, clone size, D gene, CDR3 protein, CDR3 DNA. A D gene is named only where the DNA matches it firmly. The listing skips clone size in some rows; elsewhere it reads once, few, many or a size class.

TRBJ1-5	TRBV5-5	-	-	CASSLMQGPAQPQHF	TGTGCCAGCAGCTTGATGCAGGGGCCCGCTCAGCCCCAGCATTTT
TRBJ1-1	TRBV6-6	-	-	CASSYLESEAFF	TGTGCCAGCAGTTACCTGGAGTCTGAAGCTTTCTTT
TRBJ2-1	TRBV14	-	TRBD1	CASSQQGAHEQFF	TGTGCCAGCAGCCAACAGGGGGCTCATGAGCAGTTCTTC
TRBJ2-1	TRBV7-3	once	TRBD2	CASRSASGGSYNEQFF	TGTGCCAGCAGGTCGGCTAGCGGGGGTTCCTACAATGAGCAGTTCTTC
TRBJ2-5	TRBV20-1	once	-	CSAAWGPGQYF	TGCAGTGCAGCTTGGGGGCCGGGCCAGTACTTC
TRBJ2-7	TRBV7-8	once	TRBD2	CASSLVGGGSSYEQYF	TGTGCCAGCAGCTTAGTCGGCGGGGGGAGCTCCTACGAGCAGTACTTC
TRBJ1-2	TRBV7-3	-	-	CASSPGHKNGYGYTF	TGTGCCAGCAGCCCCGGACACAAAAACGGCTATGGCTACACCTTC
TRBJ2-7	TRBV2	-	-	CASSDVTGSYEQYF	TGTGCCAGCAGCGATGTGACAGGTTCCTACGAGCAGTACTTC
TRBJ2-5	TRBV6-1	-	TRBD2	CASSELAGEETQYF	TGTGCCAGCAGTGAACTAGCGGGAGAAGAGACCCAGTACTTC
TRBJ1-5	TRBV6-1	-	-	CASMAGINQPQHF	TGTGCCAGCATGGCAGGAATTAATCAGCCCCAGCATTTT
TRBJ1-6	TRBV27	-	TRBD1	CASSETGTGFYSPLHF	TGTGCCAGCTCTGAAACCGGGACAGGGTTTTATTCACCCCTCCACTTT
TRBJ2-1	TRBV7-2	-	-	CASSRGSYNEQFF	TGTGCCAGCAGCAGGGGGTCCTACAATGAGCAGTTCTTC
TRBJ2-3	TRBV5-8	once	-	CASSLYAGPSTDTQYF	TGTGCCAGCAGCTTGTACGCGGGTCCTAGCACAGATACGCAGTATTTT
TRBJ1-3	TRBV7-8	-	TRBD1	CASSPQGAIGNTIYF	TGTGCCAGCAGCCCACAGGGGGCGATTGGAAACACCATATATTTT
TRBJ1-2	TRBV15	once	TRBD1	CATSKDRFGYTF	TGTGCCACCAGCAAGGACAGGTTTGGCTACACCTTC
TRBJ2-3	TRBV11-2	-	-	CASSSPGADTQYF	TGTGCCAGCAGCTCACCCGGGGCAGATACGCAGTATTTT
TRBJ1-1	TRBV27	-	TRBD1	CASIKGDREAFF	TGTGCCAGCATTAAGGGGGACAGAGAAGCTTTCTTT
TRBJ2-3	TRBV18	-	-	CASSPKLDTQYF	TGTGCCAGCTCACCCAAACTAGATACGCAGTATTTT
TRBJ2-7	TRBV6-1	once	-	CASSESSERYEQYF	TGTGCCAGCAGTGAGAGCTCTGAGAGATACGAGCAGTACTTC
TRBJ2-3	TRBV6-1	few	TRBD2	CASSEARGGPTDTQYF	TGTGCCAGCAGTGAAGCGCGGGGGGGCCCCACAGATACGCAGTATTTT